A single sample is the source of the 4 T cell receptor beta chains below, sequenced in a study of blood T cell repertoires in COVID-19. Sequencing used immunoSEQ multiplex PCR; TCRdb keeps in-frame clones, though not all of them. The sample has a few hundred thousand clones; around 90% are singletons. Sequenced material: peripheral blood. The receptors shown here come from a woman in her 30s with acute or convalescent COVID-19.

The gene calls are TRBV6-2 or TRBV6-3 and TRBJ2-1; TRBD2 agrees at 10 bases. CDR1 is MNHEY, CDR2 SVGEGT, per germline. The CDR3 is made up of 16 amino acids. V lost 6 bases and J lost 2; bases outside the gene matches: 7. CDR3 sequence: CASSFTSGIAYNEQFF. CDR3 DNA: TGTGCCAGCAGCTTCACTAGCGGGATTGCCTACAATGAGCAGTTCTTC.

To note about this clone: Other DNA sequences in the same sample also yield this CDR3. The V and J genes are TRBV30 and TRBJ2-3; TRBD2 matches 9 bases. The CDR3 runs to 15 residues. Germline values: CDR1 GTSNPN, CDR2 SVGIG (reference sequence). Trimming at V came to 0 bases and at J to 4 bases, leaving 5 bases not matched to a gene. This CDR3 reads CAWSVLAGVADTQYF. The CDR3 DNA reads TGTGCCTGGAGTGTCTTAGCGGGGGTCGCAGATACGCAGTATTTT. The complete variable domain, with remaining parts taken from reference TRBV30 and TRBJ2-3, reads SQTIHQWPATLVQPVGSPLSLECTVEGTSNPNLYWYRQAAGRGLQLLFYSVGIGQISSEVPQNLSASRPQDRQFILSSKKLLLSDSGFYLCAWSVLAGVADTQYFGPGTRLTVL.

V usage is TRBV19 and J usage is TRBJ1-2; D remains ambiguous. CDR1 and CDR2 from the germline V gene are LNHDA and SQIVND (reference sequence). CDR3 size: 14 residues. V lost 5 bases and J 4 bases, leaving 14 bases between the germline ends. The CDR3 here is CASSPREGGYGYTF. DNA for the CDR3: TGTGCCAGTAGTCCGAGGGAGGGTGGCTATGGCTACACCTTC.

The rearrangement joins TRBV18 to TRBJ2-7; 7 bases are a match to TRBD1. CDR3 length: 16 amino acids. V gave up 3 bases and J gave up 0 bases; unmatched junction bases: 8. The germline gives CDR1 KGHSH, CDR2 LQKENI. CDR3 bases: TGTGCCAGCTCACCGAAGACAGGGACCCTCTCCTACGAGCAGTACTTC. This sequence encodes CASSPKTGTLSYEQYF.